The 7 T cell receptor beta chains below were found in one sample sequenced in a study of Graves' ophthalmopathy and Graves' hyperthyroidism. The authors amplified TCR beta CDR3 regions, and they did so from RNA transcripts for repertoire sequencing. The first-round RT-PCR employed HTBI primers together with the Qiagen OneStep RT-PCR kit. A multiplex PCR was then performed as the second round. Using its own MiXCR run on the multiplex PCR reads, TCRdb lists one record per CDR3 protein. This table holds over 500,000 distinct CDR3 sequences, 20% to 25% found once. The specimen sequenced was peripheral blood. The receptors here all came from a woman under 30 with stable Graves' hyperthyroidism. Some clones in this sample may be carry-over from other donors' samples.

This clonotype was seen at least ten times. The chain uses TRBV4-2 and TRBJ2-7; 14 positions match TRBD2. V gave up 4 bases and J gave up 1 base; unmatched junction bases: 6. Germline V lookup: CDR1 LGHNA, CDR2 YNFKEQ. The CDR3 is 17 amino acids. The CDR3 DNA reads as TGTGCCAGCAGCCCGGGACTAGCGGGAGCGTGTTCCTACGAGCAGTACTTC. Encoded protein: CASSPGLAGACSYEQYF.

The CDR3 DNA follows: TGTGCCAGCAGCTCGCCCCGGGACAGGGGGATAAGAGAGCAGTACTTC. Translated: CASSSPRDRGIREQYF. The chain joins TRBV12-3 or TRBV12-4 to TRBJ2-7; 11 nucleotides line up with TRBD1. This CDR3 has 16 residues. The trim removed 6 bases at V and 7 bases at J, leaving 14 bases unmatched.

The chain recombines TRBV28 with TRBJ2-7, with D perhaps matching TRBD2 (5 bases). The V and J ends lost 3 bases and 3 bases respectively, with 9 bases between them. Germline V gene data show CDR1 as MDHEN and CDR2 as SYDVKM. CDR3 length: 13 residues. CDR3 coding DNA: TGTGCCAGCAGTTTCACTCGGGGCTACGAGCAGTACTTC. Residues: CASSFTRGYEQYF.

This clonotype was picked up many times. The V gene is TRBV5-1, the J gene TRBJ2-2; TRBD2 agrees at 8 bases. Germline-derived CDR1 and CDR2 are SGHRS and YFSETQ. Germline trimming cut 1 base from V and 3 bases from J; bases unmatched to any gene: 8. There are 17 residues in the CDR3. The DNA of the CDR3 is TGCGCCAGCAGCTTGAGTAGCCAGCGGGGGTACACCGGGGAGCTGTTTTTT. It encodes CASSLSSQRGYTGELFF.

Many counts were recorded for this clonotype. The gene calls are TRBV5-6 and TRBJ2-7; D is possibly TRBD2 (6 bases). Germline values: CDR1 SGHDT, CDR2 YYEEEE. The CDR3 has 13 residues. Trimming left V 3 bases short and J 0 bases short, with 7 bases between. CDR3 amino acids: CASSSGLSYEQYF. The DNA of the CDR3 is TGTGCCAGCAGCTCGGGACTCTCCTACGAGCAGTACTTC.

V is TRBV5-1 and J is TRBJ1-1; D ambiguous. CDR1 is SGHRS, CDR2 YFSETQ, per germline. This CDR3 comprises 15 residues. The V end was cut by 4 bases, the J end by 4 bases, with 17 bases between. The CDR3 protein is CASSHRMSLGTEAFF. DNA for the CDR3: TGCGCCAGCAGCCATAGGATGAGTTTGGGCACTGAAGCTTTCTTT.

V and J are TRBV7-9 and TRBJ1-2; D gene ambiguous. The CDR3 contains 15 residues. V was trimmed by 5 bases and J by 0 bases, leaving 13 bases between them. In germline, CDR1 is SEHNR, CDR2 FQNEAQ (reference sequence). The CDR3 loop reads CASSTGERANYGYTF. CDR3 DNA: TGTGCCAGCAGCACCGGGGAGCGAGCTAACTATGGCTACACCTTC.